The 10 T cell receptor beta chains listed next were all sequenced from one sample in a study of blood T cell repertoires in COVID-19. The repertoire was sequenced with immunoSEQ multiplex PCR; TCRdb's copy has only in-frame clones and lacks some. The sample has under 200,000 clones, around 83% seen once. Sample: peripheral blood. These receptors came from a man in his forties with acute or convalescent COVID-19.

This chain uses TRBV4-1 with TRBJ2-5; 13 nucleotides match TRBD2. CDR3 length: 16 residues. CDR1 and CDR2 from the germline V gene are MGHRA and YSYEKL. The ends lost 2 bases at V and 5 bases at J; junction bases unmatched: 5. The CDR3 DNA follows: TGCGCCAGCAGCCAAACTAGCGGGGGGGCCTGGGAGACCCAGTACTTC. It translates to CASSQTSGGAWETQYF.

The J gene is TRBJ1-3, the V gene TRBV5-4, with 10 bases lining up with TRBD1. Germline V gene lookup returns CDR1 SGHNT and CDR2 YYREEE (reference sequence). With V trimmed by 3 bases and J by 2 bases, 2 bases remained unmatched. This CDR3 contains 15 residues. The CDR3 spells CASSSDRGPGNTIYF. For the CDR3, the DNA is TGTGCCAGCAGCTCCGACAGGGGGCCTGGAAACACCATATATTTT.

This CDR3 is CASSTWDRGTQYF. The CDR3 DNA is TGTGCCAGTAGTACGTGGGACAGGGGGACACAGTACTTC. This rearrangement joins TRBV19 to TRBJ2-7; 11 bases match TRBD1. The CDR3 has 13 residues. J lost 10 bases, V lost 4 bases, and 6 bases had no gene match. Germline CDR1 is LNHDA and CDR2 is SQIVND (reference sequence). Using reference TRBV19 and TRBJ2-7 for the parts outside the CDR3, the full variable domain is DGGITQSPKYLFRKEGQNVTLSCEQNLNHDAMYWYRQDPGQGLRLIYYSQIVNDFQKGDIAEGYSVSREKKESFPLTVTSAQKNPTAFYLCASSTWDRGTQYFGPGTRLTVT.

The J gene is TRBJ2-5, the V gene TRBV19, with D possibly being TRBD1 (6 bases). This CDR3 is built from 18 residues. Per the germline V gene, CDR1 is LNHDA and CDR2 is SQIVND (reference sequence). V dropped 5 bases and J dropped 4 bases, with 26 bases sitting between them. DNA of the CDR3: TGTGCCAGTAGTCCGACAGGCGGCCTTAACTTTAGGGGAGAGACCCAGTACTTC. Amino acid sequence: CASSPTGGLNFRGETQYF.

This chain links TRBV6-4 with TRBJ2-1, with TRBD2 matching over 7 bases. The CDR3 has 14 amino acids. Trimming cost V 5 bases and J 4 bases; bases outside gene matches: 5. Germline CDR1 MRHNA, CDR2 SNTAGT. The CDR3 nucleotides are TGTGCCAGCAGTCCCCAGCGGGAATACAATGAGCAGTTCTTC. The encoded protein is CASSPQREYNEQFF.

This clone was detected once. J is TRBJ1-2 and V is TRBV6-5, with 10 bases lining up with TRBD1. The CDR3 contains 13 residues. In germline, CDR1 is MNHEY, CDR2 SVGAGI. Unmatched junction bases numbered 6, after V lost 8 bases and J lost 6 bases. The CDR3 nucleotides read TGTGCCAGCCAGCGACAGGGGGCTGATGGCTACACCTTC. Protein product: CASQRQGADGYTF.

This sequence joins TRBV7-9 and TRBJ2-3; a possible D gene is TRBD1 (6 bases). CDR1 SEHNR and CDR2 FQNEAQ come from the germline V gene (reference sequence). The V end lost 5 bases, the J end lost 5 bases, and 17 bases lay between the germline ends. This CDR3 contains 15 residues. The DNA of the CDR3 is TGTGCCAGCAGCCCCGCAGGGGCCCGAGGAGATACGCAGTATTTT. As protein: CASSPAGARGDTQYF.

The chain has TRBV14 and TRBJ1-4, with 7 bases lining up with TRBD1. Germline-derived CDR1 and CDR2 are SGHDN and FVKESK. The V gene end was trimmed by 5 bases and the J gene end by 0 bases; junction bases not matched to a gene: 6. This CDR3 is 16 amino acids long. As DNA, the CDR3 is TGTGCCAGCAGCGCCAGGACAGGAGCAACTAATGAAAAACTGTTTTTT. It yields the protein CASSARTGATNEKLFF.

This clone came up a few times. The chain carries TRBV10-3 and TRBJ1-1; 7 positions match TRBD1. The CDR3 runs 16 residues. The germline gives CDR1 ENHRY, CDR2 SYGVKD. J gave up 3 bases and V 4 bases, and 11 bases lay outside the gene matches. The CDR3 loop reads CAISATGAPLYTEAFF. The CDR3 nucleotides read TGTGCCATCAGTGCTACAGGGGCTCCATTATACACTGAAGCTTTCTTT.

The chain links TRBV6-5 to TRBJ1-4; D remains ambiguous. Germline values: CDR1 MNHEY, CDR2 SVGAGI. The length of the CDR3 is 16 residues. The ends were cut back, 0 bases at V and 7 bases at J, with 15 bases in the middle. CDR3 sequence: CASSYSWSGGSEKLFF. Written as DNA, the CDR3 is TGTGCCAGCAGTTACTCCTGGTCGGGTGGAAGTGAAAAACTGTTTTTT.